These 9 T cell receptor beta chains originate from one sample sequenced in a study of blood T cell repertoires in COVID-19. Only in-frame clones appear in the TCRdb table, and some are missing; sequencing was by immunoSEQ multiplex PCR. The table lists about 260,000 clones, around 90% of them singletons. Specimen: peripheral blood. Every receptor here comes from a human donor in a cohort sampled during active COVID-19.

The chain joins TRBV11-2 to TRBJ1-1; D is unclear. In germline, CDR1 is SGHAT, CDR2 FQNNGV. This CDR3 region has 16 residues. V shed 6 bases and J shed 2 bases, with 19 bases lying between them. The CDR3 spells CASSPLSGQANTEAFF. CDR3 nucleotide sequence: TGTGCCAGCAGTCCTCTCAGTGGGCAGGCTAACACTGAAGCTTTCTTT. Variable domain in full (rest from reference TRBV11-2 and TRBJ1-1): EAGVAQSPRYKIIEKRQSVAFWCNPISGHATLYWYQQILGQGPKLLIQFQNNGVVDDSQLPKDRFSAERLKGVDSTLKIQPAKLEDSAVYLCASSPLSGQANTEAFFGQGTRLTVV.

The chain recombines TRBV11-1 with TRBJ2-3; TRBD2 matches 9 bases. This CDR3 contains 15 residues. From germline, CDR1 is SGHAT and CDR2 FQDESV (reference sequence). J lost 4 bases, V lost 5 bases, and 7 bases had no gene match. For the CDR3, the DNA is TGTGCCAGCAGCCCCGGCGGGAGGGCTGCAGATACGCAGTATTTT. Encoded protein: CASSPGGRAADTQYF.

The chain is built from TRBV19 and TRBJ1-2; D might be TRBD1 (5 bases). V lost 6 bases and J 5 bases, leaving 19 bases between the germline ends. Germline CDR1 is LNHDA and CDR2 is SQIVND (reference sequence). This CDR3 is built from 15 residues. The CDR3 region is CASSKNRLTEYGYTF. CDR3 nucleotide sequence: TGTGCCAGTAGCAAAAATCGGCTGACAGAATATGGCTACACCTTC.

The chain combines TRBV7-6 with TRBJ2-3; 8 bases fit TRBD2. Per the germline V gene, CDR1 is SGHVS and CDR2 is FNYEAQ. CDR3 length: 16 residues. Trimming at V came to 1 base and at J to 3 bases, leaving 6 bases not matched to a gene. CDR3 residues: CASSLGQRGQTDTQYF. For the CDR3, the DNA is TGTGCCAGCAGCTTAGGGCAGCGGGGGCAGACAGATACGCAGTATTTT. Based on the CDR3 plus reference TRBV7-6 and TRBJ2-3, the full variable domain is GAGVSQSPRYKVTKRGQDVALRCDPISGHVSLYWYRQALGQGPEFLTYFNYEAQQDKSGLPNDRFSAERPEGSISTLTIQRTEQRDSAMYRCASSLGQRGQTDTQYFGPGTRLTVL.

About this clone: The germline gene is not matched at one end of the junction; a read error may be the cause. The V call is TRBV19, the J call TRBJ2-5; 8 nucleotides match TRBD2. Germline lookup yields CDR1 LNHDA and CDR2 SQIVND (reference sequence). The CDR3 consists of 15 residues. The CDR3 is CASSTRSGTRGVGDF. The CDR3 nucleotides read TGTGCCAGTAGTACCCGCTCCGGGACTAGGGGTGTGGGGGACTTC.

DNA for the CDR3: TGTGCCAGCAAGAGGGTTGGGACAGGGGCCCACAATGAGCAGTTCTTC. Amino acids: CASKRVGTGAHNEQFF. The chain employs TRBV2 and TRBJ2-1; 10 bases agree with TRBD1. Germline V gives CDR1 SNHLY, CDR2 FYNNEI. With 7 bases clipped from V and 5 bases from J, the junction kept 11 bases outside the gene matches. The CDR3 contains 16 residues.

The table lists this clone with a few counts. V gene TRBV7-9 combines with J gene TRBJ1-2, with D possibly matching TRBD1 (6 bases). The CDR3 contains 15 residues. V gave up 7 bases and J gave up 4 bases, with 19 bases separating them. The germline gives CDR1 SEHNR, CDR2 FQNEAQ (reference sequence). The CDR3 DNA reads as TGTGCCAGCACCCCATTAGGGGGGGCCAGCTATGGCTACACCTTC. Amino acids: CASTPLGGASYGYTF.

This CDR3 reads CASSLRVAGGSSYNEQFF. For the CDR3, the DNA is TGCGCCAGCAGCTTGAGGGTAGCGGGGGGTAGCTCCTACAATGAGCAGTTCTTC. The chain is built from TRBV5-1 and TRBJ2-1, with 10 bases lining up with TRBD2. Germline V gene sequence: CDR1 SGHRS, CDR2 YFSETQ. The trim removed 1 base at V and 0 bases at J, leaving 7 bases unmatched. CDR3 length equals 18 residues.

The rearrangement uses TRBV7-2 and TRBJ1-3; D gene unclear. Looked up from germline, CDR1 is SGHTA and CDR2 is FQGNSA. This CDR3 is 12 amino acids long. V was pared by 5 bases and J by 7 bases, with 9 bases between. CDR3 region: CASSLDRNTIYF. In nucleotides, the CDR3 is TGTGCCAGCAGCCTAGACCGGAACACCATATATTTT.